This T cell receptor beta chain was identified during a study of blood T cells in healthy people across ages. The study's findings and limits: Compared with aged donors, long-lived donors showed fewer expanded clones, suggesting selection. Shifts in expanded clonotypes may have been confounded by donor CMV status, which was unknown.

The length of the CDR3 is 12 residues. V lost 7 bases, J lost 5 bases, and 11 bases lay in between. The germline gives CDR1 LNHDA, CDR2 SQIVND (reference sequence). Concerning this clonotype itself: The antigen remains undetermined.

Isolating PBMCs gave at least 6.5 million of these cells per sample. It was with a sample-barcoded 5' primer and a J-beta primer mix that a second PCR of about 6 to 12 cycles was run. TCRdb re-analysed the 5' RACE reads in MiXCR, keeping a single row per CDR3 protein. The table lists roughly 1.5 million distinct CDR3 sequences, about 45% of them singletons. The chain carries TRBV19 and TRBJ1-2, with D unclear. This TCR derives from a woman in her late teens or twenties in good health. Sequenced: blood. The CDR3 here is CASTNQGYGYTF. DNA of the CDR3: TGTGCCAGTACTAATCAAGGATATGGCTACACCTTC.